Listed below are T cell receptor beta chains from one sample, sequenced in a study of blood T cell repertoires in COVID-19. Method: immunoSEQ multiplex PCR; TCRdb's copy keeps in-frame clones and lacks some. The data show 150,000 to 200,000 clones, with about nine tenths seen just once and around 2.3% held by the top ten. Sequencing input: peripheral blood. The receptors were gathered from a man between 70 and 80 years old with active or convalescent COVID-19. CDR3s include the opening cysteine and the closing phenylalanine or tryptophan. D genes are given only for firm matches. Rows may omit the clone size; those that give it use once, few, many or a size class.

clone_size j_call d_call v_call cdr3_aa cdr3_nt
. TRBJ1-3 . TRBV30 CAWSAFWAEHSGNTIYF TGTGCCTGGAGTGCCTTCTGGGCAGAACACTCTGGAAACACCATATATTTT
. TRBJ1-2 . TRBV5-1 CASSLSDSYGYTF TGCGCCAGCAGCCTCAGCGACAGCTATGGCTACACCTTC
. TRBJ1-2 . TRBV12-3/TRBV12-4 CASSFRGGYGYTF TGTGCCAGCAGTTTTAGGGGAGGCTATGGCTACACCTTC
. TRBJ1-6 . TRBV6-1 CASSEIREQALHF TGTGCCAGCAGTGAAATCAGGGAACAGGCCCTCCACTTT
. TRBJ2-3 TRBD2 TRBV14 CASSQGPGLAVLDTQYF TGTGCCAGCAGCCAGGGACCGGGACTAGCGGTTTTGGATACGCAGTATTTT
once TRBJ1-6 TRBD1 TRBV28 CASSLIAGGYSPLHF TGTGCCAGCAGTTTGATCGCAGGGGGATATTCACCCCTCCACTTT
. TRBJ2-1 TRBD2 TRBV3-1/TRBV3-2 CASSQGTSGTNEQFF TGTGCCAGCAGCCAAGGGACTAGCGGAACCAATGAGCAGTTCTTC
. TRBJ1-2 . TRBV27 CASSLSQGLYGYTF TGTGCCAGCAGTTTATCACAGGGTTTGTATGGCTACACCTTC
. TRBJ1-3 . TRBV15 CATTRPGQGRNTIYF TGTGCCACCACCCGACCCGGGCAGGGGAGAAACACCATATATTTT
. TRBJ1-5 TRBD1 TRBV28 CASSLRQGTQPQHF TGTGCCAGCAGTTTACGACAGGGAACGCAGCCCCAGCATTTT
. TRBJ2-1 . TRBV7-8 CASSLMSSYNEQFF TGTGCCAGCAGCTTAATGAGCTCCTACAATGAGCAGTTCTTC
. TRBJ2-5 . TRBV15 CATSRDLVRLGETQYF TGTGCCACCAGCAGAGATCTTGTGCGGCTGGGAGAGACCCAGTACTTC
. TRBJ1-6 TRBD1 TRBV2 CASNIQGTSPLHF TGTGCCAGCAACATACAGGGGACCTCACCCCTCCACTTT
. TRBJ2-2 TRBD1 TRBV6-6 CASSANRGTGELFF TGTGCCAGCAGTGCGAACAGGGGAACCGGGGAGCTGTTTTTT
. TRBJ1-1 . TRBV7-9 CASSLAGSIGTEAFF TGTGCCAGCAGCTTAGCCGGGAGCATAGGAACTGAAGCTTTCTTT
. TRBJ2-7 TRBD1 TRBV5-4 CASSGTGQGVGHEQYF TGTGCCAGCAGCGGTACGGGACAGGGGGTAGGTCACGAGCAGTACTTC
. TRBJ1-6 TRBD1 TRBV19 CASRTGPGSPLHF TGTGCCAGTAGGACAGGGCCGGGTTCACCCCTCCACTTT
. TRBJ1-1 . TRBV5-1 CASSNIEGGKTEAFF TGCGCCAGCAGCAATATCGAAGGGGGTAAGACTGAAGCTTTCTTT
. TRBJ1-6 . TRBV7-2 CASSLNSAPLHF TGTGCCAGCAGCTTAAATTCGGCACCCCTCCACTTT
. TRBJ2-3 . TRBV2 CASSESRQTADTQYF TGTGCCAGCAGTGAAAGCAGACAAACAGCAGATACGCAGTATTTT
. TRBJ2-1 TRBD2 TRBV29-1 CSVDGEGHYNEQFF TGCAGCGTTGACGGGGAGGGGCATTACAATGAGCAGTTCTTC
once TRBJ2-7 TRBD1 TRBV4-3 CASSPRTGDEQYF TGCGCCAGCAGCCCCCGGACAGGGGATGAGCAGTACTTC
. TRBJ2-5 . TRBV14 CASSQDYSYQETQYF TGTGCCAGCAGCCAAGATTACTCTTACCAAGAGACCCAGTACTTC
. TRBJ2-7 . TRBV6-1 CASSGGAREQYF TGTGCCAGCAGTGGCGGGGCGAGGGAGCAGTACTTC
. TRBJ2-1 . TRBV21-1 CASSKGAGRYSNEQFF TGTGCCAGCAGCAAAGGGGCGGGGAGGTATTCCAATGAGCAGTTCTTC
. TRBJ2-1 TRBD1 TRBV5-6 CASSDYPGTGGNEQFF TGTGCCAGCAGCGATTATCCTGGGACAGGGGGCAATGAGCAGTTCTTC
once TRBJ2-1 . TRBV6-2/TRBV6-3 CASSSPLAHYNEQFF TGTGCCAGCAGTTCTCCGCTAGCACATTACAATGAGCAGTTCTTC
. TRBJ2-1 TRBD1 TRBV18 CASSPPAGGDEQFF TGTGCCAGCTCACCCCCGGCAGGGGGAGATGAGCAGTTCTTC
. TRBJ1-6 . TRBV30 CAWSAESGSSPLHF TGTGCCTGGAGTGCGGAAAGCGGTAGTTCACCCCTCCACTTT
. TRBJ1-2 TRBD1 TRBV7-2 CASSAEGGGLGYTF TGTGCCAGCAGCGCTGAAGGAGGGGGCTTAGGCTACACCTTC
. TRBJ2-7 TRBD2 TRBV2 CASSGLAGGEQYF TGTGCCAGCAGTGGACTAGCGGGAGGTGAGCAGTACTTC
. TRBJ2-1 TRBD1 TRBV18 CASSTDRQGYNEQFF TGTGCCAGCTCAACGGACCGACAGGGGTACAATGAGCAGTTCTTC
. TRBJ2-4 TRBD2 TRBV27 CASYRREGRDIQYF TGTGCCAGCTATCGACGGGAGGGCCGGGACATTCAGTACTTC
. TRBJ1-1 TRBD1 TRBV19 CASSLQGVGTTEAFF TGTGCCAGTAGTTTACAGGGGGTGGGAACAACTGAAGCTTTCTTT
. TRBJ1-5 TRBD1 TRBV30 CAWSGGTGVQPQHF TGTGCCTGGAGTGGAGGGACAGGGGTACAGCCCCAGCATTTT
. TRBJ1-1 . TRBV7-9 CASSLASGRDTEAFF TGTGCCAGCAGCTTAGCTTCAGGGCGAGACACTGAAGCTTTCTTT
. TRBJ2-7 TRBD1 TRBV24-1 CATSETGGREQYF TGTGCCACCAGTGAGACAGGGGGAAGGGAGCAGTACTTC
. TRBJ1-2 TRBD1 TRBV24-1 CATSPHRGLGYTF TGTGCCACCAGTCCCCACAGGGGGCTAGGCTACACCTTC
. TRBJ2-7 . TRBV27 CASSLLSRGEVPGEQYF TGTGCCAGCAGTTTATTAAGCAGGGGGGAGGTTCCCGGCGAGCAGTACTTC
many TRBJ1-5 . TRBV9 CASSVLQGRPARYNQPQHF TGTGCCAGCAGCGTACTACAGGGTAGACCGGCCCGATACAATCAGCCCCAGCATTTT
. TRBJ1-5 . TRBV28 CASNTGNNQPQHF TGTGCCAGTAATACAGGGAATAATCAGCCCCAGCATTTT
. TRBJ2-6 . TRBV30 CAGQTGSGANVLTF TGTGCCGGGCAAACAGGGTCTGGGGCCAACGTCCTGACTTTC
. TRBJ1-4 TRBD1 TRBV10-2 CASSDDRVVGEKLFF TGCGCCAGCAGTGACGACAGGGTGGTAGGAGAAAAACTGTTTTTT
once TRBJ2-7 TRBD1 TRBV20-1 CSGGTDYEQYF TGCAGTGGTGGGACAGATTACGAGCAGTACTTC
. TRBJ2-1 TRBD1 TRBV5-1 CASSLIPRTGLGGYYNEQFF TGCGCCAGCAGCTTGATTCCTCGGACAGGGTTGGGAGGCTACTACAATGAGCAGTTCTTC
. TRBJ2-2 TRBD2 TRBV11-2 CASKISGAGELFF TGTGCCAGCAAGATTAGCGGGGCCGGGGAGCTGTTTTTT
. TRBJ1-2 TRBD1 TRBV5-6 CASSWGQGPYGYTF TGTGCCAGCAGCTGGGGACAGGGCCCCTATGGCTACACCTTC
. TRBJ1-6 . TRBV6-2/TRBV6-3 CASSLSGSPLHF TGTGCCAGCAGTTTGAGCGGGTCACCCCTCCACTTT
. TRBJ1-4 TRBD1 TRBV7-2 CASSLENRGRKLFF TGTGCCAGCAGCTTAGAGAACAGGGGCCGAAAACTGTTTTTT
. TRBJ1-1 . TRBV6-5 CASRQTGNTEAFF TGTGCCAGCAGACAGACAGGTAACACTGAAGCTTTCTTT
. TRBJ1-2 . TRBV24-1 CATSDWPREDGYTF TGTGCCACCAGTGATTGGCCCAGGGAGGATGGCTACACCTTC
. TRBJ1-5 . TRBV28 CASSLIFRGYSNQPQHF TGTGCCAGCAGTTTAATATTTAGGGGTTATAGCAATCAGCCCCAGCATTTT
. TRBJ1-1 . TRBV20-1 CSVRREILAFF TGCAGTGTCCGGAGAGAGATTTTAGCTTTCTTT